This record covers a single TCR beta chain. What antigen it recognizes has not been identified. There are no base qualities to consult, and no much larger clone falls within one base. The sample comes from a study of molecular identifiers for immune sequencing clone quantification (dated by TCRdb to between 2018 and 2020). Background on the whole study: In a replicate experiment, RNA from around 20,000 or 100,000 naive CD8 T cells was split into five aliquots, four of which were sequenced. The study was a methods study using CD8 T cells to benchmark molecular-identifier clustering-based TCR repertoire sequencing (MIDCIRS) and TCR RNA copy counting.

Study-wide findings and limitations: The sizes of highly expanded clones could end up underestimated when identical TCR molecules share a barcode. When barcode sub-clustering was left out, chimeric consensus sequences inflated TCR diversity, with chimeras reaching as high as 47%. Modeling gave about 3 recovered TCR RNA copies per cell versus around 9.9 by digital PCR, implying roughly 28% capture efficiency. In CMV-specific effector cells, clones with more than 20 RNA copies accounted for over 99% of molecules, whereas in naive cells such clones accounted for under 1%. The naive libraries included spiked-in Jurkat TCR RNA (10 copies' worth), and this RNA is not part of the donor repertoire. Spiked-in Jurkat TCR RNA equal to a single cell's worth was reported to be detectable even within 1,200,000 naive CD8 T cells.

Libraries of naive CD8 T cells were built from approximately 20,000 to 980,000 sorted cells, with 10%, 30% or 50% of the purified RNA used. Naive CD8 T cells, defined as CD8+CD4-CCR7+CD45RA+, were FACS-sorted into RLT Plus buffer on a BD FACSAria II. To test detection sensitivity, Jurkat RNA equivalent to more than 9 TCR copies was spiked into samples of about 19,000-1,000,000 naive CD8 T cells. Enrichment of CD8 T cells was performed with RosetteSep CD8+ T Cell Enrichment Cocktail and Ficoll-Paque, after which ACK red cell lysis was carried out. At the junction V is shortened by 5 bases and J by 4 bases; bases outside the gene matches: 6. The CDR3 holds 15 amino acids from the cysteine to the phenylalanine. Only the CDR3 DNA is retained, 45 bases long and in frame from the first base. Receptor amplification or capture employed PCR. The sample was run on a NextSeq 500. Bulk TCR libraries were prepared as previously described, using TCR primers listed in Table S5. The Qiagen AllPrep DNA/RNA kit was used to purify total RNA. Before any analysis, reads coming from multiple sequencing runs of the same library were combined into one pool. In the source study's methods: Reads were retained only if their TCR constant sequence matched exactly, and those retained reads were trimmed to 150 nt and grouped according to their 12-nt molecular barcodes. Reads in each barcode group were sub-clustered using a 15% Levenshtein threshold, and a quality-weighted consensus sequence was built for each RNA molecule. Non-functional sequences were removed, as were lower-count sequences one edit away from another. Based on fitting two negative binomial distributions, any barcode sub-cluster with under 20% of the maximum read count was discarded. Starting from the raw public reads, TCRdb applied fastp trimming at Q25, assembled clones with MiXCR and retained in-frame beta chains. For every CDR3 protein sequence, its rows merge into one entry that carries the most common genes and DNA. V and J calls and clone size were set by TCRdb, not the authors. The sample has about 630,000 distinct CDR3 sequences on record, about 25% of them singletons. Jointly, the top ten make up 0.7% to 0.95% of the sample.

This clonotype was sampled from a human donor in good health. Some libraries in this study had Jurkat cell RNA spiked in. Recombination connected TRBV12-3 or TRBV12-4 to TRBJ2-2, and TRBD2 matches 8 of the central bases. Material for sequencing was naive CD8+ T cells from blood, with Jurkat cell RNA spiked in. Per the publication, the cell subset or site label means: FACS-sorted CD8+CD4-CCR7+CD45RA+ naive T cells. The DNA reads as follows: TGTGCCAGCAGTGCCGGGGGGGCGGGCACCGGGGAGCTGTTTTTT. Protein translation: CASSAGGAGTGELFF.